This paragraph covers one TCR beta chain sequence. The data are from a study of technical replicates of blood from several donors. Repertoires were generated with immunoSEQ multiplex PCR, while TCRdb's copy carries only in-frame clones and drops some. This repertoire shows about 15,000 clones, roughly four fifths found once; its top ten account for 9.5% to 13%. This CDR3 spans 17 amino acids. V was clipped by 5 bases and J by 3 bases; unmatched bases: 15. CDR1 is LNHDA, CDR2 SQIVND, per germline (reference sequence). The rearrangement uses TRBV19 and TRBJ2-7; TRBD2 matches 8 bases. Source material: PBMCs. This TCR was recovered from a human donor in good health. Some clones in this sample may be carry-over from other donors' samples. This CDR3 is CASSRSSRTSSYYEQYF. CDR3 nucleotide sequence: TGTGCCAGTAGTCGGTCTTCACGGACTAGCAGTTACTACGAGCAGTACTTC.